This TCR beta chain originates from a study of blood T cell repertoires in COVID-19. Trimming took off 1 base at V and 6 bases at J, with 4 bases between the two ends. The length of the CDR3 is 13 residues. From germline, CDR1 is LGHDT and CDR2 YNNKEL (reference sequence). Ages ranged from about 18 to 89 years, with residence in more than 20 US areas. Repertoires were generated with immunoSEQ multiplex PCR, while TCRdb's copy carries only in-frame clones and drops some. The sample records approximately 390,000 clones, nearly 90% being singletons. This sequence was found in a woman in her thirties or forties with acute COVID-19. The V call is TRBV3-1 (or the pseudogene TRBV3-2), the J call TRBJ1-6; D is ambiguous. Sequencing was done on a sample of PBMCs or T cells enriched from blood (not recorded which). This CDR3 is CASSQVINSPLHF. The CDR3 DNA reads TGTGCCAGCAGCCAAGTAATTAATTCACCCCTCCACTTT.